The 24 T cell receptor beta chains given below trace back to one sample, sequenced in a study of shared clonotypes between healthy human individuals. The table came from immunoSEQ multiplex PCR; TCRdb's copy has only in-frame clones and leaves some out. The sample consists of roughly 1,600,000 clones, approximately 98.5% of them appearing once. Source material: naive CD4+ T cells sorted from blood. Subset indicated: CD45RA+ positively selected. These receptors were obtained from a man aged 30 to 39 in good health.

The chain employs TRBV9 and TRBJ1-2; a possible D gene is TRBD1 (5 bases). Trimming pared 5 bases from V and 0 bases from J, leaving 11 bases between. The V gene's germline CDR1 is SGDLS and CDR2 YYNGEE. This CDR3 is 14 amino acids long. CDR3 protein: CASSRDEANYGYTF. DNA of the CDR3: TGTGCCAGCAGTCGGGACGAAGCTAACTATGGCTACACCTTC.

V and J are TRBV7-9 and TRBJ1-1; tentative D call: TRBD1 (6 bases). The V gene's germline CDR1 is SEHNR and CDR2 FQNEAQ (reference sequence). Trimming pared 5 bases from V and 2 bases from J, leaving 12 bases between. The CDR3 runs 14 residues. In nucleotides, the CDR3 is TGTGCCAGCAGCCGTATACAGGGAAACACTGAAGCTTTCTTT. Its protein is CASSRIQGNTEAFF.

The V gene is TRBV30, the J gene TRBJ2-3; TRBD2 matches at 11 bases. The V gene end was trimmed by 3 bases and the J gene end by 0 bases; junction bases not matched to a gene: 11. Germline-derived CDR1 and CDR2 are GTSNPN and SVGIG (reference sequence). The CDR3 runs to 18 residues. In DNA, the CDR3 is TGTGCCTGGAGACCCACAGGACTAGCGGGCAGTAGCACAGATACGCAGTATTTT. It codes for CAWRPTGLAGSSTDTQYF.

The chain has TRBV7-2 and TRBJ1-5; D call uncertain. Trimming pared 5 bases from V and 2 bases from J, leaving 10 bases between. Germline values: CDR1 SGHTA, CDR2 FQGNSA. The CDR3 spans 14 residues. The chain's CDR3 is CASSGDGGNQPQHF. CDR3 sequence (DNA): TGTGCCAGCAGCGGGGATGGGGGCAATCAGCCCCAGCATTTT.

V gene TRBV18 combines with J gene TRBJ2-2, with a weak D call TRBD1 (5 bases). Looked up from germline, CDR1 is KGHSH and CDR2 is LQKENI. This CDR3 region has 15 residues. V lost 3 bases to trimming and J lost 4 bases, with 12 bases between them. The CDR3 region has the DNA TGTGCCAGCTCACCCACAGGACAAGTCACCGGGGAGCTGTTTTTT. Its translation: CASSPTGQVTGELFF.

With respect to this clone: Other DNA variants within this sample encode the same CDR3. V and J are TRBV11-3 and TRBJ2-7; TRBD2 might be the D (6 bases). The CDR3 is made up of 14 amino acids. Germline assignment: CDR1 SGHNT and CDR2 YENEEA. V was shortened by 5 bases and J by 3 bases, with 14 bases between the two germline ends. CDR3 in DNA: TGTGCCAGCAGCCCCGGCGGGGCACTCTACGAGCAGTACTTC. It specifies CASSPGGALYEQYF.

CDR3 protein: CASTGPGKEFF. The CDR3 bases are TGTGCCAGCACAGGTCCGGGGAAAGAGTTCTTC. The V gene is TRBV9, the J gene TRBJ2-1, with D maybe TRBD2 (5 bases). Trimming removed 6 bases at V and 14 bases at J, with 15 bases between. The CDR3 runs 11 residues. Looked up from germline, CDR1 is SGDLS and CDR2 is YYNGEE.

The rearrangement links TRBV19 to TRBJ2-7, with 8 bases matching TRBD1. Germline values: CDR1 LNHDA, CDR2 SQIVND (reference sequence). The CDR3 is 16 residues long. Losses at the gene ends were 6 bases for V and 1 base for J; bases not matched to a gene: 11. This chain's CDR3 is CASRKTGAEASYEQYF. CDR3 DNA sequence: TGTGCCAGTAGAAAGACAGGGGCCGAAGCGTCCTACGAGCAGTACTTC. The variable domain in full, completed from reference TRBV19 and TRBJ2-7, reads DGGITQSPKYLFRKEGQNVTLSCEQNLNHDAMYWYRQDPGQGLRLIYYSQIVNDFQKGDIAEGYSVSREKKESFPLTVTSAQKNPTAFYLCASRKTGAEASYEQYFGPGTRLTVT.

This rearrangement joins TRBV7-2 to TRBJ2-3, with D unresolved. The CDR3 loop spans 13 amino acids. The V gene's germline CDR1 is SGHTA and CDR2 FQGNSA. V was trimmed by 1 base and J by 0 bases, leaving 2 bases between them. The CDR3, as DNA: TGTGCCAGCAGCTTAGACAGCACAGATACGCAGTATTTT. It specifies CASSLDSTDTQYF.

CDR3: CASSAHGPNNEQFF. The CDR3 DNA follows: TGTGCCAGCAGCGCTCATGGGCCGAACAATGAGCAGTTCTTC. The V and J genes are TRBV9 and TRBJ2-1, with D hard to call. The V end was cut by 3 bases, the J end by 5 bases, with 12 bases between. This CDR3 comprises 14 residues. The germline CDR1 and CDR2 sequences are SGDLS and YYNGEE.

This rearrangement joins TRBV9 to TRBJ2-1; a possible D gene is TRBD2 (5 bases). The V end lost 0 bases, the J end lost 6 bases, and 10 bases lay between the germline ends. The germline gives CDR1 SGDLS, CDR2 YYNGEE. The CDR3 is 14 amino acids. CDR3 region: CASSVGGAVNEQFF. The CDR3 nucleotides are TGTGCCAGCAGCGTAGGGGGAGCCGTCAATGAGCAGTTCTTC.

The chain uses TRBV27 and TRBJ2-7; D is uncertain. V shed 5 bases and J shed 0 bases, with 8 bases lying between them. CDR3 size: 13 residues. CDR1 and CDR2 (germline): MNHEY, SMNVEV (reference sequence). The CDR3 sequence: CASSRMPSYEQYF. The CDR3 DNA follows: TGTGCCAGCAGTCGTATGCCCTCCTACGAGCAGTACTTC.

The chain couples TRBV19 to TRBJ2-5; TRBD2 might be the D (6 bases). This CDR3 has 15 amino acids. The germline CDR1 and CDR2 sequences are LNHDA and SQIVND (reference sequence). Trimming shortened V by 4 bases and J by 5 bases, and 17 bases separated the two germline ends. CDR3 amino acids: CASSRNGGAGETQYF. The CDR3 DNA reads TGTGCCAGTAGTAGAAACGGAGGGGCGGGTGAGACCCAGTACTTC.

This clone was seen once. This chain uses TRBV28 with TRBJ2-7; D is unresolved. With 2 bases removed from V and 0 bases from J, the gap between germline ends came to 11 bases. The CDR3 loop spans 15 amino acids. From germline, CDR1 is MDHEN and CDR2 SYDVKM. In DNA form, the CDR3 reads TGTGCCAGCAGTTTAGTGGGGTTACTCTCCTACGAGCAGTACTTC. It encodes CASSLVGLLSYEQYF.

Worth noting for this clone: The same CDR3 arises from other DNA sequences in this sample as well. The rearrangement joins TRBV20-1 to TRBJ2-7; the match to TRBD1 covers 9 bases. Per the germline V gene, CDR1 is DFQATT and CDR2 is SNEGSKA (reference sequence). The CDR3 loop spans 11 amino acids. The ends lost 6 bases at V and 7 bases at J; junction bases unmatched: 4. The CDR3 DNA follows: TGCAGTGCCCGGGACAGGGATGAGCAGTACTTC. It translates to CSARDRDEQYF.

The gene calls are TRBV30 and TRBJ2-1; weak D call: TRBD2 (5 bases). CDR1 and CDR2 from the germline V gene are GTSNPN and SVGIG (reference sequence). There are 13 residues in the CDR3. CDR3 coding DNA: TGTGCGCAAGCGGCCCAAATGACCAATGAGCAGTTCTTC. This encodes CAQAAQMTNEQFF.

This chain connects TRBV16 to TRBJ2-7, with TRBD1 as a possible D gene (5 bases). Trimming left V 2 bases short and J 5 bases short, with 10 bases between. CDR1 and CDR2 (germline): KGHSY, FQNENV. This CDR3 has 13 amino acids. Here the CDR3 DNA reads TGTGCCAGCAGCCAAGTAGGCAGGGACGAGCAGTACTTC. This codes for CASSQVGRDEQYF.

A remark on this clone: This sample includes further DNA sequences coding for the same CDR3. The genes are TRBV5-1 and TRBJ1-1; D is perhaps TRBD1 (6 bases). Germline CDR1 and CDR2: SGHRS and YFSETQ. The CDR3 runs to 13 residues. V lost 7 bases and J lost 1, with 11 bases in between. As DNA, the CDR3 is TGCGCCAGCTCCATCAGGGGGAACACTGAAGCTTTCTTT. It specifies CASSIRGNTEAFF.

This clone was seen just once. The rearrangement links TRBV5-1 to TRBJ1-4; possible D gene TRBD1, 6 bases. Germline V CDR1 and CDR2: SGHRS, YFSETQ. V was trimmed by 0 bases and J by 4 bases, leaving 10 bases between them. CDR3 size: 15 residues. CDR3 bases: TGCGCCAGCAGCTTGGGACAGGCGGGTAATGAAAAACTGTTTTTT. Its protein is CASSLGQAGNEKLFF.

The J gene is TRBJ2-3, the V gene TRBV18; D is unclear. The CDR3 has 13 amino acids. The germline V and J ends were trimmed by 2 bases and 2 bases, with 5 bases remaining between them. CDR1 and CDR2 from the germline V gene are KGHSH and LQKENI. CDR3 in amino acids: CASSPAITDTQYF. Written as DNA, the CDR3 is TGTGCCAGCTCACCAGCGATCACAGATACGCAGTATTTT.

V usage is TRBV28 and J usage is TRBJ1-2; D gene unclear. Germline assignment: CDR1 MDHEN and CDR2 SYDVKM. The CDR3 runs to 13 residues. V was pared by 3 bases and J by 4 bases, with 9 bases between. CDR3: CASSFGFSYGYTF. CDR3 in DNA: TGTGCCAGCAGTTTTGGTTTCAGCTATGGCTACACCTTC.

This clone came up once. V is TRBV7-2 and J is TRBJ1-2, with 10 bases that match TRBD1. Trimming removed 7 bases from V and 6 bases from J; junction bases left unmatched: 11. The CDR3 is 15 residues long. In germline, CDR1 is SGHTA, CDR2 FQGNSA. The CDR3 DNA is TGTGCCAGCACCCTACGGACAGGGGGGGTTGATGGCTACACCTTC. Its translation: CASTLRTGGVDGYTF.

V usage is TRBV15 and J usage is TRBJ2-2; 8 bases agree with TRBD2. V shed 3 bases and J 4 bases; nucleotides not matched to a gene: 19. Germline lookup yields CDR1 LNHNV and CDR2 YYDKDF (reference sequence). The CDR3 is made up of 20 amino acids. For the CDR3, the DNA is TGTGCCACCAGCAGGGCCGGGTCCGGGTGGCTAGCGGGTGGCACCGGGGAGCTGTTTTTT. Protein sequence: CATSRAGSGWLAGGTGELFF.

The chain uses TRBV30 and TRBJ2-2; 13 nucleotides line up with TRBD2. Trimming at V came to 3 bases and at J to 4 bases, leaving 14 bases not matched to a gene. The CDR3 consists of 19 residues. Germline V gene sequence: CDR1 GTSNPN, CDR2 SVGIG (reference sequence). The CDR3 DNA is TGTGCCTGGAGGATCTCCTATACCACTAGCGGGAGGGCCACCGGGGAGCTGTTTTTT. The encoded protein is CAWRISYTTSGRATGELFF.